These 9 T cell receptor beta chains were all obtained from the same sample, sequenced in a study of spatial heterogeneity in lung cancer. The study, taken as a whole, reports: Counts of expanded alpha and beta TCRs within tumors tracked the tumor nonsynonymous mutation count.

Antigens of these TCRs are unknown. Time point given: sample taken at primary tumor resection. TCRdb called the 5' RACE reads again in MiXCR, with one record for every CDR3 protein. Found here are roughly 18,000 distinct CDR3 sequences, roughly 5.7% of them singletons; the top ten hold approximately 10%. Source: lung tumor tissue, taken at surgery. The receptors were gathered from a female donor with early-stage non-small cell lung cancer.

This clonotype has ten or more counts. This beta chain slipped into a library made for alpha chains as a stray read, so its size is not meaningful. The chain uses TRBV5-6 and TRBJ1-6, with TRBD1 matching over 8 bases. The germline CDR1 and CDR2 sequences are SGHDT and YYEEEE. The trim removed 2 bases at V and 7 bases at J, leaving 8 bases unmatched. The CDR3 extends over 16 amino acids. CDR3 nucleotide sequence: TGTGCCAGCAGCTTTGGTACAGGGGGAAGGAATTCACCCCTCCACTTT. Amino acid sequence: CASSFGTGGRNSPLHF.

This clonotype was picked up many times. As an off-target read in a library built for alpha chains, this beta chain has a frequency of little significance. The chain is built from TRBV3-1 and TRBJ2-2; TRBD2 is a possible D gene (5 bases). V was clipped by 4 bases and J by 2 bases, with 14 bases between them. Germline CDR1 is LGHDT and CDR2 is YNNKEL (reference sequence). This CDR3 contains 16 residues. CDR3 loop: CASSPPVGRNTGELFF. Here the CDR3 DNA reads TGTGCCAGCAGCCCTCCAGTAGGGAGAAACACCGGGGAGCTGTTTTTT.

This clonotype turned up a few times. The size of this beta chain means little, since it is a stray read in a library made for alpha chains. The chain carries TRBV3-1 and TRBJ2-7; 10 bases match TRBD2. There are 14 residues in the CDR3. V lost 2 bases to trimming and J lost 5 bases; unmatched junction nucleotides: 3. Germline V gene data show CDR1 as LGHDT and CDR2 as YNNKEL (reference sequence). CDR3 DNA sequence: TGTGCCAGCAGCCAACTAGCGGGAGAGAACGAGCAGTACTTC. Translation gives CASSQLAGENEQYF.

This clonotype has at least ten counts. Because the library targeted alpha chains, this beta chain is an off-target read whose size means little. The V call is TRBV29-1, the J call TRBJ1-2; no firm D call. Trimming removed 1 base at V and 2 bases at J, with 2 bases between. The CDR3 loop spans 11 amino acids. The germline gives CDR1 SQVTM, CDR2 ANQGSEA. The CDR3 nucleotides read TGCAGCGTTGAAGTAAACTATGGCTACACCTTC. Its protein is CSVEVNYGYTF.

Regarding this clonotype: The library was built for alpha chains, so this beta chain is an off-target read and its size means little. The chain recombines TRBV7-9 with TRBJ2-7, with D perhaps given as TRBD1 or TRBD2 (6 bases each). V was trimmed by 5 bases and J by 4 bases, leaving 36 bases between them. The CDR3 sequence is 21 residues long. Germline CDR1 reads SEHNR; CDR2 reads FQNEAQ (reference sequence). The CDR3: CASSPLLAGDIGGGGGYEQYF. The CDR3 nucleotides are TGTGCCAGCAGCCCATTGCTTGCAGGGGACATCGGGGGAGGAGGCGGGTACGAGCAGTACTTC. The entire variable domain, with the rest obtained from reference TRBV7-9 and TRBJ2-7, is as follows: DTGVSQNPRHKITKRGQNVTFRCDPISEHNRLYWYRQTLGQGPEFLTYFQNEAQLEKSRLLSDRFSAERPKGSFSTLEIQRTEQGDSAMYLCASSPLLAGDIGGGGGYEQYFGPGTRLTVT.

Notes on this clonotype: The library was prepared for alpha chains; this beta chain is a stray read, so its frequency means little. The chain joins TRBV5-3 to TRBJ2-3; TRBD2 agrees at 7 bases. Being an ORF, TRBV5-3 has a function that is uncertain. This CDR3 region has 20 residues. With V trimmed by 3 bases and J by 0 bases, 19 bases remained unmatched. Written as DNA, the CDR3 is TGTGCCAGAAGCTGGAGGGCGGGTCTAGCGGCCAATGTGAGCACAGATACGCAGTATTTT. Encoded protein: CARSWRAGLAANVSTDTQYF.

This clonotype was seen many times. The size of this beta chain means little, since it is a stray read in a library made for alpha chains. The chain joins TRBV5-1 to TRBJ2-5; 9 nucleotides line up with TRBD2. The CDR3 has 15 residues. Germline CDR1 and CDR2: SGHRS and YFSETQ. Losses at the gene ends were 5 bases for V and 4 bases for J; bases not matched to a gene: 9. CDR3 bases: TGCGCCAGCAGAGCGGAGGGCGGGAGGGGAGAGACCCAGTACTTC. Translated: CASRAEGGRGETQYF.

As concerns this clonotype: This beta chain represents an off-target read in a library built for alpha chains; its size is of limited meaning. The genes are TRBV7-2 and TRBJ2-5; 12 bases agree with TRBD2. Germline V CDR1 and CDR2: SGHTA, FQGNSA. The CDR3 has 16 amino acids. V lost 5 bases, J lost 1 base, and 5 bases stayed unmatched. Here the CDR3 reads CASSNSLAGGQETQYF. The CDR3 bases are TGTGCCAGCAGCAACTCACTAGCGGGGGGCCAAGAGACCCAGTACTTC. Variable domain in full (rest from reference TRBV7-2 and TRBJ2-5): GAGVSQSPSNKVTEKGKDVELRCDPISGHTALYWYRQSLGQGLEFLIYFQGNSAPDKSGLPSDRFSAERTGGSVSTLTIQRTQQEDSAVYLCASSNSLAGGQETQYFGPGTRLLVL.

Ten or more counts support this clonotype. This beta chain was picked up by a library intended for alpha chains and is off target, so its count carries little meaning. The CDR3 nucleotides are TGTGCCAGCAGTATCGGACGGGCCTACGAGCAGTACTTC. Protein: CASSIGRAYEQYF. The V and J genes are TRBV12-3 or TRBV12-4 and TRBJ2-7, with D unresolved. CDR3 length equals 13 residues. V was clipped by 5 bases and J by 2 bases, with 10 bases between them.